This TCR beta chain stems from a study of blood T cell repertoires in COVID-19. Study as a whole: The analysed material was cDNA or gDNA that came from T cells, B-cell-depleted T cells, or PBMCs.

Symptom resolution, clearance, or two negative PCRs marked donors in Cohort 3 as recovered. Authors' data handling: Estimates of nucleated cell counts were drawn from the amplification of reference gene primers. The assay was immunoSEQ multiplex PCR, and TCRdb's table has in-frame clones only and misses some. Clonal size and the V and J genes are those of that table, whereas D and trimming came from the DNA. In the table there are about 210,000 clones, 85% of which are singletons. The CDR3 sequence is 14 residues long. V lost 1 base and J 6 bases, leaving 10 bases between the germline ends. The germline CDR1 and CDR2 sequences are SGHVS and FQNEAQ.

The chain joins TRBV7-8 to TRBJ2-4; possible D gene TRBD1, 5 bases. The TCR was taken from a man aged 35 to 55 who had recovered from COVID-19. The sequencing input was PBMCs or T cells enriched from blood (not recorded which). The CDR3 DNA reads TGTGCCAGCAGCTTAGGGGGAAGGGGAAACATTCAGTACTTC. Protein: CASSLGGRGNIQYF.